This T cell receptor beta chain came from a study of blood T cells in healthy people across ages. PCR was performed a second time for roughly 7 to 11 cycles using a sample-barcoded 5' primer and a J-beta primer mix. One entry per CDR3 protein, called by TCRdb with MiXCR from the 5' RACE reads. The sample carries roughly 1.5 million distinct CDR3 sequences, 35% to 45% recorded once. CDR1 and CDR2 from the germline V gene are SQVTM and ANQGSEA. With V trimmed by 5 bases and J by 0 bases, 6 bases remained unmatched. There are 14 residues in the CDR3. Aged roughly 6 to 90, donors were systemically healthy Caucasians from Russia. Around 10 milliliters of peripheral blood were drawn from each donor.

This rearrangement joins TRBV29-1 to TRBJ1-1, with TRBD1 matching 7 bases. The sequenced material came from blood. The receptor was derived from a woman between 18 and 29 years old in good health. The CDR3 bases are TGCAGCGTTTATAGACAGGGCATGAACACTGAAGCTTTCTTT. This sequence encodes CSVYRQGMNTEAFF. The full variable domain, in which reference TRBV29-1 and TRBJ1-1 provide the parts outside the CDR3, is SAVISQKPSRDICQRGTSLTIQCQVDSQVTMMFWYRQQPGQSLTLIATANQGSEATYESGFVIDKFPISRPNLTFSTLTVSNMSPEDSSIYLCSVYRQGMNTEAFFGQGTRLTVV.